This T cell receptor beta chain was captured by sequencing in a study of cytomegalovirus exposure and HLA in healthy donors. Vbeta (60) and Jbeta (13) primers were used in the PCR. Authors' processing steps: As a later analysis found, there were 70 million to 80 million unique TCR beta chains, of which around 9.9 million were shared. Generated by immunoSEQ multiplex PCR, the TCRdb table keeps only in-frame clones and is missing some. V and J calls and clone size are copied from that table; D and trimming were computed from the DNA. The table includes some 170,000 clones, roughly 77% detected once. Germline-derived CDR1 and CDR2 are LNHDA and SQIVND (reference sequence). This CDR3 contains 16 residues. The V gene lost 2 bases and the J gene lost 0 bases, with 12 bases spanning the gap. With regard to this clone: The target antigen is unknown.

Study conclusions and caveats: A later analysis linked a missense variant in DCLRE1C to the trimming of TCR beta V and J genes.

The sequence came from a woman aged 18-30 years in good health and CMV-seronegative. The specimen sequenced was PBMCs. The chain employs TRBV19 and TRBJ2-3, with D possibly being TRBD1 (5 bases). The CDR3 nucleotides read TGTGCCAGTAGTATAACTCCAGGGAAGAGCACAGATACGCAGTATTTT. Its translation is CASSITPGKSTDTQYF.